These 10 T cell receptor beta chains originate from one sample sequenced in a study of OX40 agonist ivuxolimab in advanced cancers. Some clones are missing from TCRdb's copy, which holds only in-frame ones; the method was immunoSEQ multiplex PCR. Of about 73,000 clones in the sample, approximately 90% were seen once. The sample here was CD4+ or CD8+ T cells sorted from blood, taken in a trial of the OX40 agonist ivuxolimab. Source of these receptors: an adult with an advanced solid tumor such as melanoma, head and neck, liver or kidney cancer.

The chain employs TRBV5-1 and TRBJ2-7; 9 bases align to TRBD2. Trimming removed 4 bases from V and 4 bases from J; junction bases left unmatched: 6. Germline-derived CDR1 and CDR2 are SGHRS and YFSETQ. The CDR3 totals 14 residues. CDR3: CASSPGTSSYEQYF. CDR3 bases: TGCGCCAGCAGCCCCGGGACTAGCAGTTACGAGCAGTACTTC. Based on the CDR3 plus reference TRBV5-1 and TRBJ2-7, the full variable domain is KAGVTQTPRYLIKTRGQQVTLSCSPISGHRSVSWYQQTPGQGLQFLFEYFSETQRNKGNFPGRFSGRQFSNSRSEMNVSTLELGDSALYLCASSPGTSSYEQYFGPGTRLTVT.

The chain employs TRBV5-1 and TRBJ2-1; 11 nucleotides match TRBD2. Trimming cost V 7 bases and J 6 bases; bases outside gene matches: 18. The V gene's germline CDR1 is SGHRS and CDR2 YFSETQ. The CDR3 length is 18 residues. CDR3 protein: CASGTGLAVRGSGNEQFF. CDR3 DNA sequence: TGCGCCAGCGGAACGGGACTAGCGGTCCGGGGTTCAGGCAATGAGCAGTTCTTC.

This chain connects TRBV27 to TRBJ1-1; tentative D call: TRBD1 (5 bases). The germline gives CDR1 MNHEY, CDR2 SMNVEV (reference sequence). V lost 6 bases to trimming and J lost 4 bases, with 12 bases between them. The CDR3 runs to 13 residues. The CDR3 protein is CASSKGPGTEAFF. The CDR3 DNA is TGTGCCAGCAGCAAGGGACCGGGCACTGAAGCTTTCTTT.

This chain joins TRBV19 and TRBJ2-1; 12 nucleotides match TRBD2. Germline V CDR1 and CDR2: LNHDA, SQIVND (reference sequence). This CDR3 has 16 amino acids. V was pared by 5 bases and J by 3 bases, with 5 bases of the junction left unmatched. DNA of the CDR3: TGTGCCAGTAGTGACCCTAGCGGGGGGGGCTACAATGAGCAGTTCTTC. It yields the protein CASSDPSGGGYNEQFF.

The rearrangement uses TRBV7-7 and TRBJ2-1; 7 positions match TRBD1. The CDR3 covers 15 residues. Trimming took 1 base from V and 6 from J; bases not matched to a gene: 6. CDR1 is SSHAT and CDR2 is FNYEAQ in the germline V gene (reference sequence). The CDR3 DNA reads as TGTGCCAGCAGCTTAGGCGCAGGGGGTGTCAATGAGCAGTTCTTC. Translation: CASSLGAGGVNEQFF. Looking up the rest from reference TRBV7-7 and TRBJ2-1 gives the full variable domain: GAGVSQSPRYKVTKRGQDVTLRCDPISSHATLYWYQQALGQGPEFLTYFNYEAQPDKSGLPSDRFSAERPEGSISTLTIQRTEQRDSAMYRCASSLGAGGVNEQFFGPGTRLTVL.

This chain uses TRBV19 with TRBJ1-2; D call uncertain. Per the germline V gene, CDR1 is LNHDA and CDR2 is SQIVND (reference sequence). The V end was cut by 3 bases, the J end by 6 bases, with 17 bases between. The CDR3 spans 15 residues. CDR3 in amino acids: CASSIGGWAVDGYTF. CDR3 nucleotide sequence: TGTGCCAGTAGTATTGGCGGCTGGGCAGTAGATGGCTACACCTTC.

This chain connects TRBV7-9 to TRBJ2-1; D ambiguous. Germline CDR1 is SEHNR and CDR2 is FQNEAQ (reference sequence). The CDR3 totals 15 residues. V lost 6 bases and J lost 9, with 21 bases in between. DNA of the CDR3: TGTGCCAGCAGTCCCCCGGTAACCCCGAATAGTGAGCAGTTCTTC. As protein: CASSPPVTPNSEQFF.

The CDR3 spells CASSHRGSNQPQHF. CDR3 DNA: TGTGCCAGCAGCCACAGGGGCTCCAATCAGCCCCAGCATTTT. The chain combines TRBV27 with TRBJ1-5; 7 nucleotides align to TRBD1. Germline loops: CDR1 MNHEY, CDR2 SMNVEV (reference sequence). V shed 6 bases, J shed 3 bases, and the junction held 5 bases outside the gene matches. CDR3 length: 14 amino acids.

This chain uses TRBV27 with TRBJ2-1; D gene ambiguous. The CDR3 is 13 residues long. The germline V gene has CDR1 MNHEY and CDR2 SMNVEV (reference sequence). Trimming cost V 0 bases and J 7 bases, with 7 bases left between them. This CDR3 reads CASSLSLGNEQFF. The CDR3, as DNA: TGTGCCAGCAGTTTATCGCTGGGGAATGAGCAGTTCTTC.

V gene TRBV5-1 combines with J gene TRBJ2-5; 8 nucleotides match TRBD2. The CDR3 extends over 14 amino acids. V lost 5 bases and J lost 0; bases outside the gene matches: 3. In germline, CDR1 is SGHRS, CDR2 YFSETQ. This CDR3 is CASSLAGYQETQYF. CDR3 sequence (DNA): TGCGCCAGCAGTTTAGCGGGATACCAAGAGACCCAGTACTTC.